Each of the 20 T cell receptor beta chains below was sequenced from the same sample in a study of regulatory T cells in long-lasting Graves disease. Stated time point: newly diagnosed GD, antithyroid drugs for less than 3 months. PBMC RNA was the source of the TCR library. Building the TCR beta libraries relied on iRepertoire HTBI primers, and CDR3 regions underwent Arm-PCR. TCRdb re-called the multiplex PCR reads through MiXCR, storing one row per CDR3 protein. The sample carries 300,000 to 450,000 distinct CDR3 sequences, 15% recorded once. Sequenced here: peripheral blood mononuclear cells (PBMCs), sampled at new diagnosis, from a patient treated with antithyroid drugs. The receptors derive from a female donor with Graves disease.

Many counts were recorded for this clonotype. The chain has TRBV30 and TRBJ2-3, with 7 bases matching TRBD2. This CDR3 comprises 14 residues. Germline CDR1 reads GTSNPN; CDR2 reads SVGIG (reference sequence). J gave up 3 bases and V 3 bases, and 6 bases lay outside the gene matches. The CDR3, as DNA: TGTGCCTGGAGACGGGGGGAGGTAACAGATACGCAGTATTTT. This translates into CAWRRGEVTDTQYF.

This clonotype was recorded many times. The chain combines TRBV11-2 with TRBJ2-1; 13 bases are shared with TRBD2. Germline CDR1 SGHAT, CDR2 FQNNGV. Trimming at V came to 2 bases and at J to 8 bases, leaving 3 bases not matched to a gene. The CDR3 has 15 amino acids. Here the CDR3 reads CASSLMTSGGHEQFF. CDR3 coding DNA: TGTGCCAGCAGCTTAATGACTAGCGGGGGGCATGAGCAGTTCTTC.

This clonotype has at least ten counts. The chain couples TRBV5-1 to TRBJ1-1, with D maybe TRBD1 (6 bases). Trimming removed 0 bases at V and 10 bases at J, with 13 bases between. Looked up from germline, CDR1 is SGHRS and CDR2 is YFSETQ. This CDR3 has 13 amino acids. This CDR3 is CASSLATGRGAFF. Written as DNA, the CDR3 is TGCGCCAGCAGCTTGGCTACAGGGAGGGGAGCTTTCTTT.

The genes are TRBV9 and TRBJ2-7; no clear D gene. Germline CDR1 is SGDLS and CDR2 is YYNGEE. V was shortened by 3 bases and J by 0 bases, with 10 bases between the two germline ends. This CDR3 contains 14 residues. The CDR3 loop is CASSDNWSSYEQYF. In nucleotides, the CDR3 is TGTGCCAGCAGCGATAACTGGAGCTCCTACGAGCAGTACTTC.

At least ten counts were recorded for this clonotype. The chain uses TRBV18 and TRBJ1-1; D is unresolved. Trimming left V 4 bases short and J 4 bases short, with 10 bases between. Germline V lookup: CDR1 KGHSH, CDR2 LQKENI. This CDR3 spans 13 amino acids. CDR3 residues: CASSQGPPTEAFF. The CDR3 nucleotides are TGTGCCAGCTCACAAGGGCCCCCCACTGAAGCTTTCTTT.

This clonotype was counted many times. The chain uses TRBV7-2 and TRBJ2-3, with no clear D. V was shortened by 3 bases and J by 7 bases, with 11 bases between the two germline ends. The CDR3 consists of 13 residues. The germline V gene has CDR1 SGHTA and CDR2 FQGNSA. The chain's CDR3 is CASSLISLHTQYF. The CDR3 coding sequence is TGTGCCAGCAGCTTGATTTCCCTTCATACGCAGTATTTT.

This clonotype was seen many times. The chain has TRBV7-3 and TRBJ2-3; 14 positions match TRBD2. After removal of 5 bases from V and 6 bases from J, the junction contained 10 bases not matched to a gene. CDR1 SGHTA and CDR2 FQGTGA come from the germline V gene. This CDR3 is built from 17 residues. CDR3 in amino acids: CASSPRTSGGPSDTQYF. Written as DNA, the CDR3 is TGTGCCAGCAGCCCCCGGACTAGCGGGGGGCCCAGCGATACGCAGTATTTT.

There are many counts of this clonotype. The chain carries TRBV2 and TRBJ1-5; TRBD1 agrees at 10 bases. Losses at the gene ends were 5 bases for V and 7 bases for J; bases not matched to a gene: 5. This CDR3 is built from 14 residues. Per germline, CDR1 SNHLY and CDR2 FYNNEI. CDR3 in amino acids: CASSRQGADQPQHF. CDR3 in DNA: TGTGCCAGCAGTCGACAGGGGGCCGACCAGCCCCAGCATTTT.

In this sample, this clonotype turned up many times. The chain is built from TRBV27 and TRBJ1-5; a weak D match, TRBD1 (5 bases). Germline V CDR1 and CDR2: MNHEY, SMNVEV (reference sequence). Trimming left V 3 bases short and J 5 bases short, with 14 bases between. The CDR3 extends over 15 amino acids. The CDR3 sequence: CASSFSGGFHQPQHF. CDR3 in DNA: TGTGCCAGCAGTTTCTCCGGGGGGTTTCATCAGCCCCAGCATTTT.

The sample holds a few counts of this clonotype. The CDR3 loop reads CASRGGTAAGELFF. The CDR3 region has the DNA TGTGCCAGCAGGGGGGGGACCGCGGCCGGGGAGCTGTTTTTT. The chain carries TRBV27 and TRBJ2-2; TRBD2 matches 7 bases. The germline gives CDR1 MNHEY, CDR2 SMNVEV (reference sequence). The trim removed 6 bases at V and 6 bases at J, leaving 7 bases unmatched. CDR3 size: 14 residues.

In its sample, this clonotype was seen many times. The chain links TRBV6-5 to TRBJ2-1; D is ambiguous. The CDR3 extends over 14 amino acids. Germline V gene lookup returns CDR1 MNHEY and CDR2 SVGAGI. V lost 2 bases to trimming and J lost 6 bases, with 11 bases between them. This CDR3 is CASSYTALRNEQFF. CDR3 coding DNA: TGTGCCAGCAGTTACACCGCCCTCCGCAATGAGCAGTTCTTC.

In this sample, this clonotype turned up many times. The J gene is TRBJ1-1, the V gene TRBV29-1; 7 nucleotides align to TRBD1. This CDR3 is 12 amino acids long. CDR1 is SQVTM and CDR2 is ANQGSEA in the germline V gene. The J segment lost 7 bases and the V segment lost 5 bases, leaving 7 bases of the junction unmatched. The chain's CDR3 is CSVRFQGGEAFF. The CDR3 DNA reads TGCAGCGTTAGGTTCCAGGGGGGTGAAGCTTTCTTT.

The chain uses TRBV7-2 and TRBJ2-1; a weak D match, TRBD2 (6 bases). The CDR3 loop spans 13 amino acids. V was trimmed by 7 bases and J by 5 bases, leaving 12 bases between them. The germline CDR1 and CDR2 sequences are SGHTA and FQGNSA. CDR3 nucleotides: TGTGCCAGCAATCCCGGGACTCACAATGAGCAGTTCTTC. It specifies CASNPGTHNEQFF.

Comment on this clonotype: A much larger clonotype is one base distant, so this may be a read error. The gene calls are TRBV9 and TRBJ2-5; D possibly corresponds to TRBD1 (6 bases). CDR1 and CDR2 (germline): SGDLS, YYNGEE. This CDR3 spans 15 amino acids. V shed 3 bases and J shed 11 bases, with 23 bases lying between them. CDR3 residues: CASSDVGTTYNEQYF. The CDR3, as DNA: TGTGCCAGCAGCGATGTGGGGACAACCTACAATGAGCAGTACTTC.

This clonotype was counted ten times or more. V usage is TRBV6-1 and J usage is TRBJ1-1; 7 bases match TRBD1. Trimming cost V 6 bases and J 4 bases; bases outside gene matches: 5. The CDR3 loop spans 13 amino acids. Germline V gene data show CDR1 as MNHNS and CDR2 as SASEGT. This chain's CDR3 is CASRQTGITEAFF. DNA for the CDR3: TGTGCCAGCAGGCAGACAGGGATCACTGAAGCTTTCTTT.

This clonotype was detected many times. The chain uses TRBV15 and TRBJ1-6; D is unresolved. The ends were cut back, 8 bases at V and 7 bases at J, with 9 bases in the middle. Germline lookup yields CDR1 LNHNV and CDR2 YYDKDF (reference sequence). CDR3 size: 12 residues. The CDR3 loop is CATSDGNSPLHF. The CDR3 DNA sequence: TGTGCCACCTCTGACGGGAATTCACCCCTCCACTTT.

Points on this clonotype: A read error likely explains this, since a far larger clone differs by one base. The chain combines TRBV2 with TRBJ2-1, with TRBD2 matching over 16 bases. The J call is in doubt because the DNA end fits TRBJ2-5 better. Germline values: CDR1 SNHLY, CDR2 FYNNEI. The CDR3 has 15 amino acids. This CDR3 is CASGLGTSGRANQYF. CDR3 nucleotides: TGTGCCAGCGGCTTAGGGACTAGCGGGAGGGCTAACCAGTACTTC.

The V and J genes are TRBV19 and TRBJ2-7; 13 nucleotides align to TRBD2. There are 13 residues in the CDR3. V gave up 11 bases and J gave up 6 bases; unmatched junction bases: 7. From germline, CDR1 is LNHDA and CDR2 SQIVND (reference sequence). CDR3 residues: CAWSGTSGVEQYF. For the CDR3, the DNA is TGTGCCTGGAGTGGGACTAGCGGGGTCGAGCAGTACTTC. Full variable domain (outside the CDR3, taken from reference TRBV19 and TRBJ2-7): DGGITQSPKYLFRKEGQNVTLSCEQNLNHDAMYWYRQDPGQGLRLIYYSQIVNDFQKGDIAEGYSVSREKKESFPLTVTSAQKNPTAFYLCAWSGTSGVEQYFGPGTRLTVT.

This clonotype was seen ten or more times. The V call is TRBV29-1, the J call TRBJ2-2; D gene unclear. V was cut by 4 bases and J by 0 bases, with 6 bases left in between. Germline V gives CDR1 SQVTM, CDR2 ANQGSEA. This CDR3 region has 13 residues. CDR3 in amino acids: CSVGLANTGELFF. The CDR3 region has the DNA TGCAGCGTTGGCCTTGCGAACACCGGGGAGCTGTTTTTT.

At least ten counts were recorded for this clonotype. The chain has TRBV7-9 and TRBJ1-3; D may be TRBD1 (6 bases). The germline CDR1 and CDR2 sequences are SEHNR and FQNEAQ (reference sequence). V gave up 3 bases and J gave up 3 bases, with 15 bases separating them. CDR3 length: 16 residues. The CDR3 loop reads CASSLAGTSFGNTIYF. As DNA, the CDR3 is TGTGCCAGCAGCTTGGCCGGGACATCCTTTGGAAACACCATATATTTT.